A selection of T cell receptor beta chains follows, all from one sample in a study of control samples from healthy donors and cancer patients. TCRdb's table, derived via immunoSEQ multiplex PCR, lists solely in-frame clones and lacks some. This sample yields 110,000 or so clones, of which 70% to 90% are seen a single time; around 40% belongs to the top ten. The sequencing input was blood. The origin of the receptors is a man in his fifties or sixties in good health. The CDR3 runs from the conserved cysteine through the conserved F or W. The D gene is left open where the match is weak. Rows may omit the clone size; those that give it use once, few, many or a size class.

v_gene	j_gene	d_gene	abundance	CDR3nt	CDR3aa
TRBV27	TRBJ1-3	.	.	TGTGCCAGCGCCCGGGGGATGGATTCTGGAAACACCATATATTTT	CASARGMDSGNTIYF
TRBV3-1/TRBV3-2	TRBJ1-3	TRBD1	.	TGTGCCAGTATGAACAGGGGGTGGGGAAACACCATATATTTT	CASMNRGWGNTIYF
TRBV28	TRBJ1-2	.	.	TGTGCCAGCAGCTGGGGGCTTGGCTACACCTTC	CASSWGLGYTF
TRBV4-3	TRBJ2-5	TRBD1	.	TGCGCCAGCAGCCAGGGACAGGCAGGCGGGGAGACCCAGTACTTC	CASSQGQAGGETQYF
TRBV7-2	TRBJ2-7	TRBD1	.	TGTGCCAGCAGCTTAGGGGACAGGCAGACCTACGAGCAGTACTTC	CASSLGDRQTYEQYF
TRBV6-6	TRBJ1-2	.	.	TGTGCCAGCGGTGGTTATGGCTACACCTTC	CASGGYGYTF
TRBV10-2	TRBJ1-6	TRBD1	once	TGCGCCAGCAGCGGACAGGGTTATAATTCACCCCTCCACTTT	CASSGQGYNSPLHF
TRBV9	TRBJ1-1	.	.	TGTGCCAGCAGCGTAGAACAGAACACTGAAGCTTTCTTT	CASSVEQNTEAFF
TRBV29-1	TRBJ1-3	.	.	TGCAGCGTGACCTACTCCGAGGATGGAAACACCATATATTTT	CSVTYSEDGNTIYF
TRBV25-1	TRBJ2-6	.	few	TGTGCCAGCAGTGACTCCACGGGGGCCAACGTCCTGACTTTC	CASSDSTGANVLTF
TRBV7-2	TRBJ2-3	.	.	TGTGCCAGCAGCCCCGGACAGAGCACAGATACGCAGTATTTT	CASSPGQSTDTQYF
TRBV29-1	TRBJ2-7	.	.	TGCAGCGCGAGGGGGGGCAGGGGCTCCGAGCAGTACTTC	CSARGGRGSEQYF
TRBV3-1/TRBV3-2	TRBJ1-2	.	.	TGTGCCAGCAGCCAAATGGGAACGGGAGGCTACACCTTC	CASSQMGTGGYTF
TRBV5-6	TRBJ1-2	.	.	TGTGCCAGCAGCTCAGGGAGAGGCTACACCTTC	CASSSGRGYTF
TRBV29-1	TRBJ2-7	TRBD1	once	TGCAGCGTCACCGGGACAGGCTACGAGCAGTACTTC	CSVTGTGYEQYF
TRBV27	TRBJ1-3	.	.	TGTGCCAGCAGTTTAAGCAGGCAGGGAAACACCATATATTTT	CASSLSRQGNTIYF
TRBV6-6	TRBJ1-2	.	.	TGTGCCAGCAGTTTGGCCGGGGCCACTGGTTATGGCTACACCTTC	CASSLAGATGYGYTF
TRBV29-1	TRBJ1-4	.	.	TGCAGCGCCGGGCGGGACACTTATGAAAAACTGTTTTTT	CSAGRDTYEKLFF
TRBV5-4	TRBJ2-1	TRBD2	few	TGTGCCAGCAGCCCAGGACTAGTCGAGGGGAATGAGCAGTTCTTC	CASSPGLVEGNEQFF
TRBV24-1	TRBJ2-3	.	.	TGTGCCACCAGTGATCCTAGCGACAGACTTCCAGATACGCAGTATTTT	CATSDPSDRLPDTQYF
TRBV19	TRBJ2-5	.	.	TGTGCCAGTAGTATCGACAGTGGGCAAGAGACCCAGTACTTC	CASSIDSGQETQYF
TRBV7-2	TRBJ2-2	.	.	TGTGCCAGCAGCCCTACAGCCCTGGGGAACACCGGGGAGCTGTTTTTT	CASSPTALGNTGELFF
TRBV28	TRBJ1-4	TRBD1	.	TGTGCCAGCAGCTCCCGACAGGGGGTTAATGAAAAACTGTTTTTT	CASSSRQGVNEKLFF
TRBV10-3	TRBJ1-6	.	.	TGTGCCATCACCAGGGGAATCAATTCACCCCTCCACTTT	CAITRGINSPLHF
TRBV5-1	TRBJ1-2	.	.	TGCGCCAGCAGCCCGGACGGCACCGGTGGCTACACCTTC	CASSPDGTGGYTF
TRBV10-3	TRBJ2-2	TRBD2	.	TGTGCCATCAGTGATCCTATGCGGGGGGGAAACACCGGGGAGCTGTTTTTT	CAISDPMRGGNTGELFF
TRBV3-1/TRBV3-2	TRBJ1-5	.	.	TGTGCCAGCAGCCCGGACAGCGGTAGGAATCAGCCCCAGCATTTT	CASSPDSGRNQPQHF
TRBV5-1	TRBJ1-4	.	.	TGCGCCAGCAGCTTGAGGCAGGAGAATGAAAAACTGTTTTTT	CASSLRQENEKLFF
TRBV5-1	TRBJ2-3	TRBD2	.	TGCGCCAGCAGCACCCCTAGCGGGGGGGCGATTAGTACAGATACGCAGTATTTT	CASSTPSGGAISTDTQYF
TRBV24-1	TRBJ2-1	TRBD2	.	TGTGCCACCAGTGACCCCGGGACTAGCACCTACAATGAGCAGTTCTTC	CATSDPGTSTYNEQFF
TRBV2	TRBJ1-3	.	.	TGTGCCAGCAGTTTAGGGACAACGGGAAACACCATATATTTT	CASSLGTTGNTIYF
TRBV6-1	TRBJ1-2	.	.	TGTGCCAGCAGTGAAGCGGGAGGGGTTGGCTACACCTTC	CASSEAGGVGYTF
TRBV7-6	TRBJ2-3	TRBD2	.	TGTGCCAGCAGCTTAACTGCTAGCGGGGGGGTTACCGATACGCAGTATTTT	CASSLTASGGVTDTQYF
TRBV29-1	TRBJ2-1	TRBD2	.	TGCAGCGTTTCTTATAGCGGGGGGGCCACGGACAATGAGCAGTTCTTC	CSVSYSGGATDNEQFF
TRBV24-1	TRBJ2-1	.	.	TGTGCCACCAGTGATTTAACGGGCCGGGGAGACGGCAATGAGCAGTTCTTC	CATSDLTGRGDGNEQFF
TRBV6-1	TRBJ1-4	.	.	TGTGCCAGCAGTGTACAGGACACTTATAATGAAAAACTGTTTTTT	CASSVQDTYNEKLFF